This T cell receptor beta chain was captured in a study of blood T cell repertoires in COVID-19. Study information: Sources were T cells, B-cell-depleted T cells, or PBMCs; the material itself was cDNA or gDNA.

As handled by the study authors: Reference gene primers were amplified, and this amplification served to estimate nucleated cell counts. Repertoires were generated with immunoSEQ multiplex PCR, while TCRdb's copy carries only in-frame clones and drops some. D and trimming were read from the DNA, whereas the V and J calls and clone size are those reported in that table. Of 160,000 or so clones detected, about four fifths appear once; the ten largest clones hold around 8%. This CDR3 has 12 amino acids. The V gene lost 1 base and the J gene lost 8 bases, with 5 bases spanning the gap. Germline V gives CDR1 LNHNV, CDR2 YYDKDF (reference sequence).

The J gene is TRBJ1-4, the V gene TRBV15; no clear D gene. This receptor was identified in a woman in her 70s with acute or convalescent COVID-19. Material: peripheral blood. CDR3 coding DNA: TGTGCCACCAGCAGAGTACAAGAAAAACTGTTTTTT. The encoded protein is CATSRVQEKLFF. Variable domain in full (rest from reference TRBV15 and TRBJ1-4): DAMVIQNPRYQVTQFGKPVTLSCSQTLNHNVMYWYQQKSSQAPKLLFHYYDKDFNNEADTPDNFQSRRPNTSFCFLDIRSPGLGDTAMYLCATSRVQEKLFFGSGTQLSVL.